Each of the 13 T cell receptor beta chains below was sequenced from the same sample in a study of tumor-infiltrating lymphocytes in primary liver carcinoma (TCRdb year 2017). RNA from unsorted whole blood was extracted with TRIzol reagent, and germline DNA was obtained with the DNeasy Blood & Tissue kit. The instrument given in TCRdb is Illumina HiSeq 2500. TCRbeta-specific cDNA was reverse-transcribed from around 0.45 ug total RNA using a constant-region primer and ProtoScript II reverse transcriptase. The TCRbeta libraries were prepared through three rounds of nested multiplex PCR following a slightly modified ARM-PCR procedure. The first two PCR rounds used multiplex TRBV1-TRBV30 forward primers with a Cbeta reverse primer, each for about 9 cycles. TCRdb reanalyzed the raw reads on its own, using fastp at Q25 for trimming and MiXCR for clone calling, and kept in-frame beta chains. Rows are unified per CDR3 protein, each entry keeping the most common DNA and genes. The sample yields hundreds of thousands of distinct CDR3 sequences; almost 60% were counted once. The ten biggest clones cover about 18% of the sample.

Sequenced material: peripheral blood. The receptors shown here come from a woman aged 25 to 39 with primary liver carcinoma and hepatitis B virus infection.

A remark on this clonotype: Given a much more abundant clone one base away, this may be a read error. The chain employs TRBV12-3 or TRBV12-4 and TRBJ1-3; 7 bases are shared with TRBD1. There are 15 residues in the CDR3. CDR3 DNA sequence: TGTGCCAGCAGGCCGATACGACAGGGTGGAAACATCATATATTTT. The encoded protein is CASRPIRQGGNIIYF.

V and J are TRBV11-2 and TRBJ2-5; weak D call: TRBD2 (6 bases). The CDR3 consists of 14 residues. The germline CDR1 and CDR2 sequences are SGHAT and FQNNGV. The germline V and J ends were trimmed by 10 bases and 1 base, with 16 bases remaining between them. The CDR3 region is CANSPTSSQETQYF. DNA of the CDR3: TGTGCCAACAGTCCAACTAGCAGCCAAGAGACCCAGTACTTC.

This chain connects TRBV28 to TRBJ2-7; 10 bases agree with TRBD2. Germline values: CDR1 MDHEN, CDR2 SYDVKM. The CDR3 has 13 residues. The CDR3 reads CVSLTGTSAEQYF. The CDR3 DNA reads TGTGTCAGTCTAACCGGGACTAGCGCCGAGCAGTACTTC. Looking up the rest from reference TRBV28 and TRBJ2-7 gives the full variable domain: DVKVTQSSRYLVKRTGEKVFLECVQDMDHENMFWYRQDPGLGLRLIYFSYDVKMKEKGDIPEGYSVSREKKERFSLILESASTNQTSMYLCVSLTGTSAEQYFGPGTRLTVT.

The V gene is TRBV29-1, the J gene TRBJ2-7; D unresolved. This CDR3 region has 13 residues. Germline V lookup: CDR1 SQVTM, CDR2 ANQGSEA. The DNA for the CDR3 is TGCAGTGTTACTTCCCACCCTCCTCACGAGCAGTACTTC. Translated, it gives CSVTSHPPHEQYF.

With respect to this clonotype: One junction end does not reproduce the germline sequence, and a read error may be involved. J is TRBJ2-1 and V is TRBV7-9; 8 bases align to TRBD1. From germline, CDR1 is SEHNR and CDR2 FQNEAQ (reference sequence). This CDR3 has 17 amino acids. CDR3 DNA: TGTGCCAGCAGACCAGCGACAGGGGTGAGCTCCTACAATGAGCGGTTCTTC. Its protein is CASRPATGVSSYNERFF.

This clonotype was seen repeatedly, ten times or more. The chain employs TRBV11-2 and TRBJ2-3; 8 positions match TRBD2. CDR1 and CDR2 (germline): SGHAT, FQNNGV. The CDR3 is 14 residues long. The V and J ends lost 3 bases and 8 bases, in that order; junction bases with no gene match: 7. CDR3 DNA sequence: TGTGCCAGCAGCTTCGGGACTAGGAAGGGTACGCAGTATTTT. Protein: CASSFGTRKGTQYF.

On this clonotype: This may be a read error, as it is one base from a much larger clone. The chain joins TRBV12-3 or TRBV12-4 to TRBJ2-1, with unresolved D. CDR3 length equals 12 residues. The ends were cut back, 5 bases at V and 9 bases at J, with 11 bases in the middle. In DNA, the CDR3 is TGTGCCAGCAGTACTCAATGGTGTGAGCAGTTCTTC. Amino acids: CASSTQWCEQFF.

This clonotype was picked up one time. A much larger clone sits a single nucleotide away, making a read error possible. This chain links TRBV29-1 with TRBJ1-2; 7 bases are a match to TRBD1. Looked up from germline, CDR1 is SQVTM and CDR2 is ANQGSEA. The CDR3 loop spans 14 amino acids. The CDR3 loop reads CSIRGDSANYGYNF. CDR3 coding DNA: TGCAGCATTAGGGGGGACAGTGCTAACTATGGCTACAACTTC.

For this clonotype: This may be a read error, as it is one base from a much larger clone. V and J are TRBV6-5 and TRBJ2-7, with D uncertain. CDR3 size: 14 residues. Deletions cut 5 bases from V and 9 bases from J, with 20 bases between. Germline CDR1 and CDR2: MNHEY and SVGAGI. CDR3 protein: CASSPRKGLNGQYF. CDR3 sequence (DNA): TGTGCCAGCAGTCCCCGGAAGGGTCTGAACGGGCAGTACTTC.

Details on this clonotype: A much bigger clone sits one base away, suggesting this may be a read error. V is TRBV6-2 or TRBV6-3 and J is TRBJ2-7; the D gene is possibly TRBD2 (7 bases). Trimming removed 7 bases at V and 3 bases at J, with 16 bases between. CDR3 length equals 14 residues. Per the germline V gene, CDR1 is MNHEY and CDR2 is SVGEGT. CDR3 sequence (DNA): TGTGCCAGCACCACCGGGGGGCCCTTCTACGAGCAGTACTTC. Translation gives CASTTGGPFYEQYF.

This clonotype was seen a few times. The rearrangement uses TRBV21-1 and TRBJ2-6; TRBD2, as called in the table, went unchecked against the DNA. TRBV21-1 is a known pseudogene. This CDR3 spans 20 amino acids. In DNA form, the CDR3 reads TGTGCCAGTAGCAGGGGGGTTCGTAGCGGAAGGGCCTTTGGGGCCAACGTCCTGACTTTC. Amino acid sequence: CASSRGVRSGRAFGANVLTF.

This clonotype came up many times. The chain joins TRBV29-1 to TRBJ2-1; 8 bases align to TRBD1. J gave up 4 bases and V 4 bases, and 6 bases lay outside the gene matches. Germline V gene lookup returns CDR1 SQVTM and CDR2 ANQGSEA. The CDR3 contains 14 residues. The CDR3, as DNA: TGCAGCGTTGCCGGACAGGGAAGATACAATGAGCAGTTCTTC. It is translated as CSVAGQGRYNEQFF.

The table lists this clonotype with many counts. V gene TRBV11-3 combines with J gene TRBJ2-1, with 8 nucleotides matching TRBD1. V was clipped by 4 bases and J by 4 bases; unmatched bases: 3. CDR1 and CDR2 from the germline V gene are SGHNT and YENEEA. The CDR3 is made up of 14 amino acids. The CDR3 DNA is TGTGCCAGCAGCTCCCGGGACAGGTACAATGAGCAGTTCTTC. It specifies CASSSRDRYNEQFF. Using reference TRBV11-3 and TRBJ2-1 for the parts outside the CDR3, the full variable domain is EAGVVQSPRYKIIEKKQPVAFWCNPISGHNTLYWYLQNLGQGPELLIRYENEEAVDDSQLPKDRFSAERLKGVDSTLKIQPAELGDSAVYLCASSSRDRYNEQFFGPGTRLTVL.